The T cell receptor beta chain under discussion was sequenced for a study of blood T cell repertoires in COVID-19. The wider study: The samples span acute and convalescent COVID-19 from the United States, Italy and Spain. T cells, B-cell-depleted T cells, or PBMCs provided the cDNA or gDNA that served as material.

How the authors handled the data: Amplification of reference gene primers provided the estimated nucleated cell counts. Here immunoSEQ multiplex PCR was the method, and the copy in TCRdb shows in-frame clones only, minus some. The V and J calls and clone size are taken from that table; D and trimming were inferred from the DNA. The table has some 120,000 clones, about nine tenths seen once. Only one count was recorded for this clone. The V end lost 6 bases, the J end lost 8 bases, and 10 bases lay between the germline ends. Germline V lookup: CDR1 SGHAT, CDR2 FQNNGV. This CDR3 contains 11 residues. J is TRBJ1-2 and V is TRBV11-2; perhaps TRBD1 as D (6 bases). Material: peripheral blood. This clonotype was obtained from a human donor with active COVID-19. The donor label of this sample is uncertain. The CDR3 DNA reads as TGTGCCAGCAGGGGGGCTTTGGGCTACACCTTC. Its protein is CASRGALGYTF.